The clone carrying this T cell receptor beta chain has only a few counts. These data are taken from a study of molecular identifiers for immune sequencing clone quantification. The V end was cut by 5 bases, the J end by 6 bases, with 16 bases between. This CDR3 region has 14 residues. MiXCR was run by TCRdb on the PCR reads, yielding one entry per CDR3 protein. The sample has approximately 500,000 distinct CDR3 sequences; around 23% are singletons. What was sequenced was naive CD8+ T cells from blood, with Jurkat cell RNA spiked in. Sample subset: FACS-sorted CD8+CD4-CCR7+CD45RA+ naive T cells. This TCR derives from a human donor in good health. Some libraries in this study had Jurkat cell RNA spiked in. The genes are TRBV12-3 or TRBV12-4 and TRBJ1-1; D is possibly TRBD1 (6 bases). The CDR3 DNA is TGTGCCAGCAGTCAAGACACCCCAGGGGCTGAAGCTTTCTTT. Amino acids: CASSQDTPGAEAFF.